This T cell receptor beta chain was obtained from a study of tumor-infiltrating lymphocytes in primary liver carcinoma. Study as a whole: Sequencing of the samples generated roughly 3.65 to 8 million productive TCRbeta reads, with similar yields across tissue types.

Trimming took 5 bases from V and 3 from J, leaving 7 bases between them. Germline V lookup: CDR1 MNHEY, CDR2 SVGAGI. CDR3 size: 13 residues. As regards this clonotype: The CDR3 end shows no conserved phenylalanine or tryptophan, and so a read error is likely.

Out of unsorted whole blood came the blood RNA, and germline DNA was extracted as well. The template, roughly 0.45 ug total RNA, yielded TCR beta cDNA made with a constant-region primer. Amplification in three nested multiplex PCR rounds with slightly modified ARM-PCR gave rise to TCR beta libraries. Researchers ran the first two PCR rounds for roughly 10 cycles each with TRBV1-TRBV30 forward primers and a C-beta reverse primer. TCRdb re-analysed the multiplex PCR reads in MiXCR, keeping a single row per CDR3 protein. In the table there are about 330,000 distinct CDR3 sequences, almost 65% of which are singletons.

The receptor's source is a man aged 35-49 years with primary liver carcinoma and hepatitis B virus infection. The chain uses TRBV6-5 and TRBJ2-2; either TRBD1 or TRBD2 may fit D (5 bases each). The sequenced material came from peripheral blood. This chain's CDR3 is CASSGTDTGELFL. The DNA of the CDR3 is TGTGCCAGCAGTGGGACGGACACCGGGGAGCTGTTTCTT.